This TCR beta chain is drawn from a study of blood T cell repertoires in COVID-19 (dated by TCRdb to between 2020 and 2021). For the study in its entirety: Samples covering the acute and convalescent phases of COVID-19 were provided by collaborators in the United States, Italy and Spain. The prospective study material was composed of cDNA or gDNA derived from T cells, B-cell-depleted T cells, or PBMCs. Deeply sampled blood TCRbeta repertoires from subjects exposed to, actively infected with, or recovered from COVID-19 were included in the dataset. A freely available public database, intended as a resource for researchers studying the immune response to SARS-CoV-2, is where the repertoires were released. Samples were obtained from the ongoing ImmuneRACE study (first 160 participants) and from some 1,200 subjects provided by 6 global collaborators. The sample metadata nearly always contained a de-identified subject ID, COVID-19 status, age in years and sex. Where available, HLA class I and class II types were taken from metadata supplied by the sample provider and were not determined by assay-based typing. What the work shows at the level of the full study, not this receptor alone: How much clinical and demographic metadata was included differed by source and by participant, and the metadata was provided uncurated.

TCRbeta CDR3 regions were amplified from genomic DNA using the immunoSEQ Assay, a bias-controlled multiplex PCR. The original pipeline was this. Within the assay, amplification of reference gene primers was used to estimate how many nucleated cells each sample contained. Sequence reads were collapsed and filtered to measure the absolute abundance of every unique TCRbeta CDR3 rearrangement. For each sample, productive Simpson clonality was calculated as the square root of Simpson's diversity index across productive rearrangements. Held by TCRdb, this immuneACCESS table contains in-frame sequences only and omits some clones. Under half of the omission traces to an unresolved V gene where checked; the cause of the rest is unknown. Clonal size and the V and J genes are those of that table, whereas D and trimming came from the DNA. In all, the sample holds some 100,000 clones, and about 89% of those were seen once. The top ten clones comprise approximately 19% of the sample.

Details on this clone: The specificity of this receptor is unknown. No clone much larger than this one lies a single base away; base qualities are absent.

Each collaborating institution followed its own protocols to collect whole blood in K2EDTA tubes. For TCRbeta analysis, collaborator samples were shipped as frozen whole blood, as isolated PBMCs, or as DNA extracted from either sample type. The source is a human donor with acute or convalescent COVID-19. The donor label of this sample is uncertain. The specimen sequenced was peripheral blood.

This receptor has the CDR3 CASRGLEAGNSPLHF. The DNA sequence is as follows: TGTGCCAGTAGGGGGCTCGAAGCGGGAAATTCACCCCTCCACTTT. The rearrangement combines TRBV19 with TRBJ1-6; TRBD1 might be the D gene, on 5 matching bases. Based on the germline V gene (reference sequence), the CDR1 and CDR2 sequences are LNHDA and SQIVND. V is pared back by 6 bases and J by 7 bases, with 16 bases lying between the germline termini. Inclusive of the bounding cysteine and phenylalanine, the CDR3 is 15 residues long. Only CDR3 DNA is held: 45 bases, read in frame from base 1.